This T cell receptor (beta chain) was sequenced for a study of blood T cell repertoires in COVID-19. Sequencing used immunoSEQ multiplex PCR; TCRdb keeps in-frame clones, though not all of them. The sample shows about 52,000 clones, about four fifths of them seen only once. This CDR3 region has 15 residues. J lost 8 bases, V lost 4 bases, and 7 bases had no gene match. CDR1 is SGDLS and CDR2 is YYNGEE in the germline V gene. This sequence originates from a man older than 75 with COVID-19, enrolled during active disease. This chain joins TRBV9 and TRBJ2-3; 13 nucleotides agree with TRBD2. The sample consisted of peripheral blood. The CDR3 nucleotides are TGTGCCAGCAGCCCCGGACTAGCGGGAGATCGTACGCAGTATTTT. Translated: CASSPGLAGDRTQYF.